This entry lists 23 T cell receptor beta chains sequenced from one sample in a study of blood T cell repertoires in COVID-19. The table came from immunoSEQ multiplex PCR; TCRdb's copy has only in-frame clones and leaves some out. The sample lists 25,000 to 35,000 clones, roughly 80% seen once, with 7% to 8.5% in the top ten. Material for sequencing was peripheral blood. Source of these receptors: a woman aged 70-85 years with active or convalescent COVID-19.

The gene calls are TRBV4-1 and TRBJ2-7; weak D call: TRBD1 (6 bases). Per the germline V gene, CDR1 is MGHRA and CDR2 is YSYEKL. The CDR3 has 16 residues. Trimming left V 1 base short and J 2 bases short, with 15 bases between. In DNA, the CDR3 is TGCGCCAGCAGCCAAGTTGGACAGAGGACAACCTACGAGCAGTACTTC. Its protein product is CASSQVGQRTTYEQYF.

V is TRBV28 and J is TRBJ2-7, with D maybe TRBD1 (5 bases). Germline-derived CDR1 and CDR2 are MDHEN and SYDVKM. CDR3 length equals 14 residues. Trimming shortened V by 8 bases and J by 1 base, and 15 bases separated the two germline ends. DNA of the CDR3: TGTGCCAGCCACCCCTCGACAGTTTCCTACGAGCAGTACTTC. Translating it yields CASHPSTVSYEQYF.

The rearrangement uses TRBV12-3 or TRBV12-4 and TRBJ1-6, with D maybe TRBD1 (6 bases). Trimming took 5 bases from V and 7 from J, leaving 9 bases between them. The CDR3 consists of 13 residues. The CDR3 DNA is TGTGCCAGCAGTCTCCAGGGGAATTCACCCCTCCACTTT. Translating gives CASSLQGNSPLHF.

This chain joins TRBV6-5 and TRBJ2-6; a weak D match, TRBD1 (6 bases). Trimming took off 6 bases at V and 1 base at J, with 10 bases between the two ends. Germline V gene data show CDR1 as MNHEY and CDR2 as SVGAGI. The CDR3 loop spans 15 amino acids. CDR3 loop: CASSPTGSGANVLTF. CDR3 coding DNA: TGTGCCAGCAGCCCGACAGGTTCTGGGGCCAACGTCCTGACTTTC.

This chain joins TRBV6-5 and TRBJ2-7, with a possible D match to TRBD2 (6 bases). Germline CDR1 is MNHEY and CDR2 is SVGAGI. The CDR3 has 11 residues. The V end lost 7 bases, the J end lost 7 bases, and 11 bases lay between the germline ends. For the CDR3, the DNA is TGTGCCAGCACTTTTAGCGGAGAGCAGTACTTC. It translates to CASTFSGEQYF.

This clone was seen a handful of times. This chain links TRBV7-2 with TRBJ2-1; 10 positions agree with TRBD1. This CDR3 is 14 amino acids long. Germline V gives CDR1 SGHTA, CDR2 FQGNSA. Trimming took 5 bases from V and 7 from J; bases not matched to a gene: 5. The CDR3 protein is CASSPDRGRNEQFF. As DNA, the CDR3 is TGTGCCAGCAGCCCTGACAGGGGGCGAAATGAGCAGTTCTTC. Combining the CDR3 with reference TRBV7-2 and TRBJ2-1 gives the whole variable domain GAGVSQSPSNKVTEKGKDVELRCDPISGHTALYWYRQSLGQGLEFLIYFQGNSAPDKSGLPSDRFSAERTGGSVSTLTIQRTQQEDSAVYLCASSPDRGRNEQFFGPGTRLTVL.

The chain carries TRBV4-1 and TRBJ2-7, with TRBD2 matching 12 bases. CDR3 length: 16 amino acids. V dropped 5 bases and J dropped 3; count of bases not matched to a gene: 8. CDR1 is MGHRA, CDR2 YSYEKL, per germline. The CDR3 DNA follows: TGCGCCAGCAGCTTCAGACTAGCGGGGGCGAGCTACGAGCAGTACTTC. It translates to CASSFRLAGASYEQYF.

The CDR3 region has the DNA TGTGCCAGCTCACCACCGCGGACAGCCCTGAACACTGAAGCTTTCTTT. Protein product: CASSPPRTALNTEAFF. The chain has TRBV18 and TRBJ1-1, with D tentatively TRBD1 (6 bases). The CDR3 runs to 16 residues. Germline V gene data show CDR1 as KGHSH and CDR2 as LQKENI. Trimming left V 0 bases short and J 0 bases short, with 11 bases between.

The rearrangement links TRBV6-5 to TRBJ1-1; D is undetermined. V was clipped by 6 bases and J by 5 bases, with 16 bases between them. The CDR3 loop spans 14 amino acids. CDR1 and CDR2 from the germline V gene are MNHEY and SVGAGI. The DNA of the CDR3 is TGTGCCAGCAGCTCAATAGCCGGAGGGACTGAAGCTTTCTTT. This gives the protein CASSSIAGGTEAFF.

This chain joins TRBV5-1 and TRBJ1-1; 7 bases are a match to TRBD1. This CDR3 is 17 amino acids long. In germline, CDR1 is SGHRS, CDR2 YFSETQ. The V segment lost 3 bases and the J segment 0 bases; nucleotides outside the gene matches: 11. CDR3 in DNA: TGCGCCAGCAGCTCCCTGACAGGGACACTTATGAACACTGAAGCTTTCTTT. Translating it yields CASSSLTGTLMNTEAFF.

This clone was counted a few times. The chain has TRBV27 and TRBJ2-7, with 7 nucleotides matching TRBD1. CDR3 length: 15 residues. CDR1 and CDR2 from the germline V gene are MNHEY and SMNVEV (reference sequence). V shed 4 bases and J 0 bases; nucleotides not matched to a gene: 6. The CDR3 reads CASSSSTGLSYEQYF. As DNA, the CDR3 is TGTGCCAGCAGTTCCTCGACAGGGCTCTCCTACGAGCAGTACTTC.

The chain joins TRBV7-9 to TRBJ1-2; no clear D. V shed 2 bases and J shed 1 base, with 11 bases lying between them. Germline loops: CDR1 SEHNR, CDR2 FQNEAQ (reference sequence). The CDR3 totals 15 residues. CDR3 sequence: CASSLSGPHNYGYTF. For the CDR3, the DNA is TGTGCCAGCAGCTTATCAGGCCCTCATAACTATGGCTACACCTTC.

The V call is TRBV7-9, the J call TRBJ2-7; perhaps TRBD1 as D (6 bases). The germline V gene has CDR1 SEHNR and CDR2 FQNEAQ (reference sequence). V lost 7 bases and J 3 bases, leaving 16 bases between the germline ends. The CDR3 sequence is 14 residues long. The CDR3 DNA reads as TGTGCCAGCAAGTCAGGGCAGGGGTTCTACGAGCAGTACTTC. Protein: CASKSGQGFYEQYF.

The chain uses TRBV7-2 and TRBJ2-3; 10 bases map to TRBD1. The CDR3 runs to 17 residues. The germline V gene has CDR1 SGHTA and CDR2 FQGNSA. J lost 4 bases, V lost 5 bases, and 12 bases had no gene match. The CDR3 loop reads CASSLDRGRGWPDTQYF. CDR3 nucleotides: TGTGCCAGCAGCCTTGACAGGGGGCGCGGATGGCCAGATACGCAGTATTTT.

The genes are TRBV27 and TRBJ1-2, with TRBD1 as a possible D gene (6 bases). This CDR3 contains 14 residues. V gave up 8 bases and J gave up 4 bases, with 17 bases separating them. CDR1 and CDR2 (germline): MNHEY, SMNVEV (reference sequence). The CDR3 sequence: CASGSAGTTYGYTF. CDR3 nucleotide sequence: TGTGCCAGCGGAAGCGCCGGGACAACCTATGGCTACACCTTC.

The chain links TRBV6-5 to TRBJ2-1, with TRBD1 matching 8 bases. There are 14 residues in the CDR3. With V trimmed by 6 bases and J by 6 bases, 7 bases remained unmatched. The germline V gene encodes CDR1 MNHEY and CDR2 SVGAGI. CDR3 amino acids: CASRPGTGPNEQFF. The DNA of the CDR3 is TGTGCCAGCAGACCCGGGACAGGTCCCAATGAGCAGTTCTTC.

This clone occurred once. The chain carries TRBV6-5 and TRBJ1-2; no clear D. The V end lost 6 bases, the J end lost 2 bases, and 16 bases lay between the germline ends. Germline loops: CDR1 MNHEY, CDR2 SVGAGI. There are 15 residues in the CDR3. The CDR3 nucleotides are TGTGCCAGCAGCCGGGGAATATTGCACAACTATGGCTACACCTTC. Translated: CASSRGILHNYGYTF.

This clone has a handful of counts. DNA of the CDR3: TGTGCCAGCAGCTTCGAACTAGCGGGGTTGGGTGAGCAGTTCTTC. Translating gives CASSFELAGLGEQFF. The chain joins TRBV11-2 to TRBJ2-1, with 10 nucleotides matching TRBD2. The CDR3 spans 15 residues. Looked up from germline, CDR1 is SGHAT and CDR2 is FQNNGV. Trimming at V came to 3 bases and at J to 9 bases, leaving 8 bases not matched to a gene.

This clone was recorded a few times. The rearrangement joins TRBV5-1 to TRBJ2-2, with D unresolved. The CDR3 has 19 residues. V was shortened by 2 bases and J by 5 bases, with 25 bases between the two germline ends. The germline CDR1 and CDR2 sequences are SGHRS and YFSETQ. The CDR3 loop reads CASSFKAFGASGSTGELFF. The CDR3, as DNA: TGCGCCAGCAGCTTTAAGGCCTTCGGAGCTTCGGGTAGTACCGGGGAGCTGTTTTTT.

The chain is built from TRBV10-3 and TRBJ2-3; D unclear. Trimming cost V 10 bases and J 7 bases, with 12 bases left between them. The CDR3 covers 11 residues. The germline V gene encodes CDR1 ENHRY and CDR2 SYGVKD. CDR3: CATFSGYTQYF. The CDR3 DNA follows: TGTGCCACCTTCTCGGGTTATACGCAGTATTTT.

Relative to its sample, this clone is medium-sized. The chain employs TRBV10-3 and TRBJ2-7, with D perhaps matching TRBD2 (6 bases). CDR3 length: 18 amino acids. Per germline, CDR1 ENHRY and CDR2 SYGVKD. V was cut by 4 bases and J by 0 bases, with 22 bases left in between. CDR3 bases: TGTGCCATCAGTGTAGTAGGGACTTCACCTCTACTCTCCTACGAGCAGTACTTC. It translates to CAISVVGTSPLLSYEQYF.

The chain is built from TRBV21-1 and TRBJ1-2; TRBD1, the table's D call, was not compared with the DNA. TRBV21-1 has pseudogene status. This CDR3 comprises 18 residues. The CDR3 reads CASSKVRQTTLLNYGYTF. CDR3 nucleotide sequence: TGTGCCAGCAGCAAAGTACGACAGACCACTCTTCTTAACTATGGCTACACCTTC.

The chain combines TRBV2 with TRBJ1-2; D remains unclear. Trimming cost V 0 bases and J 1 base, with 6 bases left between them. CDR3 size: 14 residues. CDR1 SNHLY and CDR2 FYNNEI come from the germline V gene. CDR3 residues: CASSEARVNYGYTF. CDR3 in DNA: TGTGCCAGCAGTGAAGCGAGGGTTAACTATGGCTACACCTTC.